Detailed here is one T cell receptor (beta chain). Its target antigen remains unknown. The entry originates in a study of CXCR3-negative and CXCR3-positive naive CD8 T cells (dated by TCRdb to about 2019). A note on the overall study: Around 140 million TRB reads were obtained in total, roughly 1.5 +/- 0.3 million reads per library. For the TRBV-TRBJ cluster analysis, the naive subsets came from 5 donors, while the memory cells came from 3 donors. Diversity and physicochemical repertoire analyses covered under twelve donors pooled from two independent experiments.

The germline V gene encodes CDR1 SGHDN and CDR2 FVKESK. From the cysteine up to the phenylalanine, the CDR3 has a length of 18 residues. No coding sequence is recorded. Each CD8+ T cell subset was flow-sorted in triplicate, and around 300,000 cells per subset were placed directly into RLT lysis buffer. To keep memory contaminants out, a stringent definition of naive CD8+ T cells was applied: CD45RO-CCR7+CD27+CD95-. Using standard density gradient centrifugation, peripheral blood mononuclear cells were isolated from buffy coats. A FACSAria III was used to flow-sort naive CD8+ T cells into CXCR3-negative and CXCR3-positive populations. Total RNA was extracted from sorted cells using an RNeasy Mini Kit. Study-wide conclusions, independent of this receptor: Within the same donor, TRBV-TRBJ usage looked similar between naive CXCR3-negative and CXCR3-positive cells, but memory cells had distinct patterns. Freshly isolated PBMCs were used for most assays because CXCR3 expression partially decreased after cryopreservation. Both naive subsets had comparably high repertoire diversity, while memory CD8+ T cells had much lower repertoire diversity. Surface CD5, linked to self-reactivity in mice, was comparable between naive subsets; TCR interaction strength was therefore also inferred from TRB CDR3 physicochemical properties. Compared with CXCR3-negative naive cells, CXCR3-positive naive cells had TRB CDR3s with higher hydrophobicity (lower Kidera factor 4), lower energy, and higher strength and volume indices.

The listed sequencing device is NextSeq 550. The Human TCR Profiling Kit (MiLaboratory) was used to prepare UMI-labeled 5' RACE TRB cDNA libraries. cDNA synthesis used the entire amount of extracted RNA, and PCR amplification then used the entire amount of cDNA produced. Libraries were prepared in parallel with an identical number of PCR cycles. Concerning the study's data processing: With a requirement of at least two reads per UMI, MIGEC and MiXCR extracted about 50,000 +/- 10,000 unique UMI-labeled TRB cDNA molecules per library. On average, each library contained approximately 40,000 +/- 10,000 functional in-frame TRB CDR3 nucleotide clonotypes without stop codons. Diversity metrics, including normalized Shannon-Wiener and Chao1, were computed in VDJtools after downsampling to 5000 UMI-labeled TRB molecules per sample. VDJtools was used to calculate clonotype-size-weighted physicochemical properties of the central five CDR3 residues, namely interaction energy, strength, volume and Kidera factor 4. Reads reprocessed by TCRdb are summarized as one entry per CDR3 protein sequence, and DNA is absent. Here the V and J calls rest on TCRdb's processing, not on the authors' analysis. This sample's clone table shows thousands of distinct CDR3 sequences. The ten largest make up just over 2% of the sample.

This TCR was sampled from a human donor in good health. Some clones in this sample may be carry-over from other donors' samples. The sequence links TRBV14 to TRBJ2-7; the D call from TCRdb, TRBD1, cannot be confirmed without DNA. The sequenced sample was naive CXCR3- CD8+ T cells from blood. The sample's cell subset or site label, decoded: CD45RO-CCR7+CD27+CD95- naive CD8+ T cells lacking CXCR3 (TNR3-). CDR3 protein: CASSQGPAFRGGSYEQYF.